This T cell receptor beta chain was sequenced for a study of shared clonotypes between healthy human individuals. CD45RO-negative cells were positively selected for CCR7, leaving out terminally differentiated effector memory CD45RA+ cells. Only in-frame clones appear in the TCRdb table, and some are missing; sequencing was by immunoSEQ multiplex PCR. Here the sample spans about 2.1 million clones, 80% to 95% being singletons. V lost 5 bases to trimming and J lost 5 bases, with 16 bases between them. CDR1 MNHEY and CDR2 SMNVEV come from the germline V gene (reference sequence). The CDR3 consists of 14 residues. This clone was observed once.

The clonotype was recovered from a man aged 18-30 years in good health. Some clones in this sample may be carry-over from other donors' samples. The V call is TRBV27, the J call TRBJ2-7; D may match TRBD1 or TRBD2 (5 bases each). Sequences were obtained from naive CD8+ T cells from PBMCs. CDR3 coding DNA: TGTGCCAGCAGTCCAATTTCCGGGGCAGACGAGCAGTACTTC. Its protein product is CASSPISGADEQYF.